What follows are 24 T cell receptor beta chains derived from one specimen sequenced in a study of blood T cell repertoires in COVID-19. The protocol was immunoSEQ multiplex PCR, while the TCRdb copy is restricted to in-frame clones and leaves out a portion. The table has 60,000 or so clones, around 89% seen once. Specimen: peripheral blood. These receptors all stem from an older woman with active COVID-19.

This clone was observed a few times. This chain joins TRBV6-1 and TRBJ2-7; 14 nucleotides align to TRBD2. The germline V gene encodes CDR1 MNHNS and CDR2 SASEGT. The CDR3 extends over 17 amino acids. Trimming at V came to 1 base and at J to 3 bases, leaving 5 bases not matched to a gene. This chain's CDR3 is CASSEGLAGGPRYEQYF. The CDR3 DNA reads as TGTGCCAGCAGTGAAGGACTAGCGGGGGGGCCCCGCTACGAGCAGTACTTC.

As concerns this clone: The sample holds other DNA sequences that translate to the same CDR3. The CDR3 coding sequence is TGTGCCAGTAGTATCGACAGTAACTATGGCTACACCTTC. This gives the protein CASSIDSNYGYTF. The V call is TRBV19, the J call TRBJ1-2; D might be TRBD1 (5 bases). The CDR3 runs 13 residues. Germline V gives CDR1 LNHDA, CDR2 SQIVND (reference sequence). Trimming removed 3 bases at V and 1 base at J, with 6 bases between. Full variable domain (outside the CDR3, taken from reference TRBV19 and TRBJ1-2): DGGITQSPKYLFRKEGQNVTLSCEQNLNHDAMYWYRQDPGQGLRLIYYSQIVNDFQKGDIAEGYSVSREKKESFPLTVTSAQKNPTAFYLCASSIDSNYGYTFGSGTRLTVV.

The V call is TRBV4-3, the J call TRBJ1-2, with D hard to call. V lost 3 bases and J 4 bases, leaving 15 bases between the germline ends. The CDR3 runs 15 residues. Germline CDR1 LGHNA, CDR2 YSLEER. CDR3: CASSQTLPGSYGYTF. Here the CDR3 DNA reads TGCGCCAGCAGCCAGACCCTACCAGGTTCCTATGGCTACACCTTC.

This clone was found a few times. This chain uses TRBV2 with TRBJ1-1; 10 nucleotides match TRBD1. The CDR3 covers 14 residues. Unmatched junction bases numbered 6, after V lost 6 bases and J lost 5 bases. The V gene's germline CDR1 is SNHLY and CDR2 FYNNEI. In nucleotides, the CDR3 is TGTGCCAGCAGGGGGGACAGGGGATGGACTGAAGCTTTCTTT. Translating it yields CASRGDRGWTEAFF.

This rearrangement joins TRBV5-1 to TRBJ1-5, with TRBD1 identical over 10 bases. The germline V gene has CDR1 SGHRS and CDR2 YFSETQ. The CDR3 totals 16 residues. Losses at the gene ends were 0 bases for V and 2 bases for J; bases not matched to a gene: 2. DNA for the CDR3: TGCGCCAGCAGCTTGGGGACAGGGGGTGGCAATCAGCCCCAGCATTTT. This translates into CASSLGTGGGNQPQHF.

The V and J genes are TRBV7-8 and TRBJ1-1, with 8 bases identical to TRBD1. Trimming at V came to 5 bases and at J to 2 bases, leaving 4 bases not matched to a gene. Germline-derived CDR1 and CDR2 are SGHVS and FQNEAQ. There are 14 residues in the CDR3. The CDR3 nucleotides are TGTGCCAGCAGCAATACAGGGGGTAACACTGAAGCTTTCTTT. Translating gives CASSNTGGNTEAFF. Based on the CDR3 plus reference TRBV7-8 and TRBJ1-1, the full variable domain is GAGVSQSPRYKVAKRGQDVALRCDPISGHVSLFWYQQALGQGPEFLTYFQNEAQLDKSGLPSDRFFAERPEGSVSTLKIQRTQQEDSAVYLCASSNTGGNTEAFFGQGTRLTVV.

CDR3 amino acids: CASSASGQGHNEQFF. CDR3 sequence (DNA): TGTGCCAGCAGCGCCTCGGGACAGGGGCACAATGAGCAGTTCTTC. The rearrangement joins TRBV9 to TRBJ2-1, with 10 bases that match TRBD1. The germline gives CDR1 SGDLS, CDR2 YYNGEE. The CDR3 contains 15 residues. V lost 3 bases and J lost 5; bases outside the gene matches: 5.

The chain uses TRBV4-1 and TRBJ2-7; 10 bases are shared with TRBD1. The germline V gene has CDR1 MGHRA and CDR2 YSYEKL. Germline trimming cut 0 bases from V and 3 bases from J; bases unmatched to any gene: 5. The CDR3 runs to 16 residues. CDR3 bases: TGCGCCAGCAGCCAAGATACGGGACAGGGGATCTACGAGCAGTACTTC. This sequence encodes CASSQDTGQGIYEQYF.

The CDR3, as DNA: TGTGCCAGCAGCTTAGACAGGGCTGAAAAACTGTTTTTT. Amino acids: CASSLDRAEKLFF. V gene TRBV11-2 combines with J gene TRBJ1-4; weak D call: TRBD1 (5 bases). The CDR3 extends over 13 amino acids. Germline CDR1 SGHAT, CDR2 FQNNGV. The V gene lost 0 bases and the J gene lost 7 bases, with 6 bases spanning the gap.

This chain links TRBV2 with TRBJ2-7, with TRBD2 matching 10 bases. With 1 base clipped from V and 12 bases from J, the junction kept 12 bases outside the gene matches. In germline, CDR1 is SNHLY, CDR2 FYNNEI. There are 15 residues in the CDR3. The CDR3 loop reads CASSEDSGGSRKAYF. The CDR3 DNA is TGTGCCAGCAGTGAAGATAGCGGGGGGTCCCGAAAAGCGTACTTC.

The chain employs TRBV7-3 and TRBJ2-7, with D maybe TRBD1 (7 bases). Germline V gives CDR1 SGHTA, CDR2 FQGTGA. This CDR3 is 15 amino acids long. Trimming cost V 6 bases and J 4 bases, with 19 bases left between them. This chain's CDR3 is CASSTQGGLHYEQYF. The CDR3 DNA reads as TGTGCCAGCAGTACCCAGGGGGGTCTACATTACGAGCAGTACTTC.

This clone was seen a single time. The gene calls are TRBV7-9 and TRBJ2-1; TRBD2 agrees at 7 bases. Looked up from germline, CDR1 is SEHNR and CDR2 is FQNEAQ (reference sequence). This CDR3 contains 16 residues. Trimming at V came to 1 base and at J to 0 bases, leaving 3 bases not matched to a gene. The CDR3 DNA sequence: TGTGCCAGCAGCTTAGTTCGCGGGAGCTCCTACAATGAGCAGTTCTTC. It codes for CASSLVRGSSYNEQFF.

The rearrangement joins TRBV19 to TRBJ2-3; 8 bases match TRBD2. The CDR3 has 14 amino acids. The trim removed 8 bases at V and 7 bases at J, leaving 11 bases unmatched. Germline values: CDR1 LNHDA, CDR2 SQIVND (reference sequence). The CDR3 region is CASGRGGVSYTQYF. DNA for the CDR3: TGTGCCAGTGGCCGGGGGGGTGTTTCATATACGCAGTATTTT.

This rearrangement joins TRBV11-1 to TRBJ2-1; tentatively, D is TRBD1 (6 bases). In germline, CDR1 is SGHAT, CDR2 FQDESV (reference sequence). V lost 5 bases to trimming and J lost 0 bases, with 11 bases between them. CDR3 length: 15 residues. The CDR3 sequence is CASSLTDSSYNEQFF. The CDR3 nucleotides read TGTGCCAGCAGCCTAACGGACAGCTCCTACAATGAGCAGTTCTTC.

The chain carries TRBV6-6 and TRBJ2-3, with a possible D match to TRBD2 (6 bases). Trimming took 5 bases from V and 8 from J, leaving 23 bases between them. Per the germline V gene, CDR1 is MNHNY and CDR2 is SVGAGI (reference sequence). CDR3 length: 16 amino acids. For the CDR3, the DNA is TGTGCCAGCAGTCCCTTTGACCGGGACTGGGATGGTACGCAGTATTTT. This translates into CASSPFDRDWDGTQYF.

The CDR3 DNA sequence: TGTGCCAGCGGGGGGGCACACATGGGGACCGGGGAGCTGTTTTTT. Translated, it gives CASGGAHMGTGELFF. The V and J genes are TRBV2 and TRBJ2-2, with D tentatively TRBD2 (7 bases). The CDR3 totals 15 residues. The germline CDR1 and CDR2 sequences are SNHLY and FYNNEI. Trimming left V 8 bases short and J 5 bases short, with 18 bases between.

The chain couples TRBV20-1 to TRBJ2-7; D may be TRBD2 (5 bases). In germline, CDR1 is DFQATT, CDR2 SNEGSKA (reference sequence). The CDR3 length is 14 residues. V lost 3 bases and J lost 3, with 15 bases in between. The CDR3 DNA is TGCAGTGCTAGTAGGGCCGCAGGAGGCTACGAGCAGTACTTC. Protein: CSASRAAGGYEQYF.

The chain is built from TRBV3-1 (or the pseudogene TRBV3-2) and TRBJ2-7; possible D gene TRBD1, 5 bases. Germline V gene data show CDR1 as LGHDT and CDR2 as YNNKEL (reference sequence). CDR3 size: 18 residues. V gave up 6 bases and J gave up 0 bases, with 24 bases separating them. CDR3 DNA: TGTGCCAGCAGTACAGATGAGGCGAGACAGCCCTCCTCCTACGAGCAGTACTTC. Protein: CASSTDEARQPSSYEQYF.

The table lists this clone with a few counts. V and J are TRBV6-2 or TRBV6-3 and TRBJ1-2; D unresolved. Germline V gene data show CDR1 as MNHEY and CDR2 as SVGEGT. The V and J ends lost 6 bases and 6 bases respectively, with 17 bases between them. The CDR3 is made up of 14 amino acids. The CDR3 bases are TGTGCCAGCAGCCCCCCGGGGAGGGTCGATGGCTACACCTTC. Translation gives CASSPPGRVDGYTF.

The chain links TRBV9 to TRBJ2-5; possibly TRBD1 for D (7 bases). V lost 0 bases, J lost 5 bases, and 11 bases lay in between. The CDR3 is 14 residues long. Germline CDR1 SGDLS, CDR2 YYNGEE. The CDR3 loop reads CASSVDPGGETQYF. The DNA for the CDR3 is TGTGCCAGCAGCGTAGACCCAGGGGGGGAGACCCAGTACTTC.

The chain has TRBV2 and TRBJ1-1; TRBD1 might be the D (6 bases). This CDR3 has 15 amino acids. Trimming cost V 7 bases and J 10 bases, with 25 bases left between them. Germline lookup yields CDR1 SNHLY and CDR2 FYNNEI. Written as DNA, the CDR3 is TGTGCCAGCAAACAAGGAGATACGGCAAGGGGGGGAGCTTTCTTT. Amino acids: CASKQGDTARGGAFF.

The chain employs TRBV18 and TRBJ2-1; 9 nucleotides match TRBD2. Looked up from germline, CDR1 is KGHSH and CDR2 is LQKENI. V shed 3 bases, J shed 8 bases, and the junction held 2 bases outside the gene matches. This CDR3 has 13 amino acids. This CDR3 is CASSPGLADEQFF. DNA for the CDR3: TGTGCCAGCTCACCGGGACTAGCCGATGAGCAGTTCTTC.

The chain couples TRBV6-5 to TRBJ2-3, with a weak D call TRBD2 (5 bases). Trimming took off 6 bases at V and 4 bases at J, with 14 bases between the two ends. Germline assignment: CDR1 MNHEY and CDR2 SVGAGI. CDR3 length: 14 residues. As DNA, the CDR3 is TGTGCCAGCAGGGTAAACGGGGTTTCAGATACGCAGTATTTT. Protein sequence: CASRVNGVSDTQYF.

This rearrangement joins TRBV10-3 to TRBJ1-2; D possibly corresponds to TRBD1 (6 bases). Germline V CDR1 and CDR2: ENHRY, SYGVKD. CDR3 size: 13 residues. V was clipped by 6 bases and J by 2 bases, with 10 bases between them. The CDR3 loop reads CAISEDRNYGYTF. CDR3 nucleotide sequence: TGTGCCATCAGCGAGGACAGAAACTATGGCTACACCTTC.